The present T cell receptor (beta chain) was sequenced within a study of cytomegalovirus exposure and HLA in healthy donors. Study details: Approximately 190 million T cells yielded some 100 million unique TCR beta sequences, as an earlier analysis found.

This CDR3 region has 15 residues. Germline V lookup: CDR1 MNHNS, CDR2 SASEGT. With V trimmed by 6 bases and J by 1 base, 3 bases remained unmatched. Amplification used 60 Vbeta primers and 13 Jbeta primers. Sequencing was performed with immunoSEQ multiplex PCR; in TCRdb, only in-frame clones are kept and a portion is missing. There are 150,000 to 180,000 clones in the sample; roughly 79% occur only once, and roughly 2.8% lies in the top ten. Sequenced sample: PBMCs. The gene calls are TRBV6-1 and TRBJ2-2; 9 bases fit TRBD2. This TCR came from a young man in good health and CMV-seronegative. CDR3 bases: TGTGCCAGCAGGGGAGCGGGGGGGAACACCGGGGAGCTGTTTTTT. Protein product: CASRGAGGNTGELFF.